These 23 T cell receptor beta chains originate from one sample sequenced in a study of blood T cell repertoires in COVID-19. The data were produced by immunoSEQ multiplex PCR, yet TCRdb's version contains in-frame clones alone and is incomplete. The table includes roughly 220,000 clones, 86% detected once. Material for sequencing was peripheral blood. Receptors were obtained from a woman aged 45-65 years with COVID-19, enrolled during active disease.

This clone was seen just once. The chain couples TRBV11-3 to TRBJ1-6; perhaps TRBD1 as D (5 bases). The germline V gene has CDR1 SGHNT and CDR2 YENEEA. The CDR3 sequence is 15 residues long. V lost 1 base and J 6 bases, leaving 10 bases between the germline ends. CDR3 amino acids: CASSLGGSLNSPLHF. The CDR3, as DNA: TGTGCCAGCAGCTTAGGGGGCTCCCTTAATTCACCCCTCCACTTT.

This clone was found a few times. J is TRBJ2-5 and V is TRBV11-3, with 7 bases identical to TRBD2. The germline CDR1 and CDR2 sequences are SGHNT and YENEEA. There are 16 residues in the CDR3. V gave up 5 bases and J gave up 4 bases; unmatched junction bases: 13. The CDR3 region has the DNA TGTGCCAGCAGCCCCGGAGGGAAGACGGGGGGAGAGACCCAGTACTTC. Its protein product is CASSPGGKTGGETQYF.

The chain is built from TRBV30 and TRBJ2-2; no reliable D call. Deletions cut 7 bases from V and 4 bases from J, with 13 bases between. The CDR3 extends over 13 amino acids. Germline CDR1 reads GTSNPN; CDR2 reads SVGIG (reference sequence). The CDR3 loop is CAFTATGTGELFF. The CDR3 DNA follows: TGTGCCTTTACCGCGACTGGCACCGGGGAGCTGTTTTTT.

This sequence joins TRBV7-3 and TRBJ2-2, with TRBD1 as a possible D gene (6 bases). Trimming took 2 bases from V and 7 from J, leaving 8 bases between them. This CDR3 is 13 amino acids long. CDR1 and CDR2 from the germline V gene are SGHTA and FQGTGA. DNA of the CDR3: TGTGCCAGCAGCTTAGGCAGGGGCGGGGAGCTGTTTTTT. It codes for CASSLGRGGELFF.

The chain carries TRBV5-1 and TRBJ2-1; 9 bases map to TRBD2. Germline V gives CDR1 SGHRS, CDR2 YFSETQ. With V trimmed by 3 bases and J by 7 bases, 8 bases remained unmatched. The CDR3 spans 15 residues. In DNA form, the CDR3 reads TGCGCCAGCAGCTACCAATCTAGCGGGGTAAATGAGCAGTTCTTC. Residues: CASSYQSSGVNEQFF.

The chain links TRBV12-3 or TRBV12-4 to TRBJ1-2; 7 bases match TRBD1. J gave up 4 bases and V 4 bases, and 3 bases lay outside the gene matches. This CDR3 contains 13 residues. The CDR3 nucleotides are TGTGCCAGCAGTTCCGGGACAGCCTATGGCTACACCTTC. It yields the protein CASSSGTAYGYTF.

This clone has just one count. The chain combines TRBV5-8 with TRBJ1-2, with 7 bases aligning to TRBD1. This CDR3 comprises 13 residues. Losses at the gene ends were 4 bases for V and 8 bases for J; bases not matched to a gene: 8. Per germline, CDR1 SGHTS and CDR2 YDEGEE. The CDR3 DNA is TGTGCCAGCAGCCCGACAGGGATTAGGGGCTACACCTTC. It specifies CASSPTGIRGYTF.

CDR3 sequence (DNA): TGTGCCAGCAGCATCACCGGGACAGCTAACTATGGCTACACCTTC. This sequence encodes CASSITGTANYGYTF. J is TRBJ1-2 and V is TRBV6-2 or TRBV6-3; the match to TRBD1 covers 7 bases. The CDR3 extends over 15 amino acids. Germline V lookup: CDR1 MNHEY, CDR2 SVGEGT. The J segment lost 0 bases and the V segment lost 6 bases, leaving 7 bases of the junction unmatched.

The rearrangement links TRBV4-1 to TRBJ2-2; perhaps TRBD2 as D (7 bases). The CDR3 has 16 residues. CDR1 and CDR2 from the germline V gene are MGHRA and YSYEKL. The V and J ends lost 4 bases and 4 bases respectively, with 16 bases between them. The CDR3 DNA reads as TGCGCCAGCAGCCTCCAAGACGGGGGGCCCACCGGGGAGCTGTTTTTT. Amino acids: CASSLQDGGPTGELFF.

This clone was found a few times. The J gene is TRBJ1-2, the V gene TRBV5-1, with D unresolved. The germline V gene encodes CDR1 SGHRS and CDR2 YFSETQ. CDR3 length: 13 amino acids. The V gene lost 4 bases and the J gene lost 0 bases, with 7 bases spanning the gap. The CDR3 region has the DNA TGCGCCAGCAGCGAGGGAGCTAACTATGGCTACACCTTC. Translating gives CASSEGANYGYTF.

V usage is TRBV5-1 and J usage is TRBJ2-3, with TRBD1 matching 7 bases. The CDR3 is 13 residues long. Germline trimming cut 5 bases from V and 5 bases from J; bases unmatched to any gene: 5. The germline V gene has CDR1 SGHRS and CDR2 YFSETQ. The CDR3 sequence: CASRQGYRDTQYF. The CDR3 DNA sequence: TGCGCCAGCAGACAGGGGTATAGAGATACGCAGTATTTT. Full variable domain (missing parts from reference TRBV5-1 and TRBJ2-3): KAGVTQTPRYLIKTRGQQVTLSCSPISGHRSVSWYQQTPGQGLQFLFEYFSETQRNKGNFPGRFSGRQFSNSRSEMNVSTLELGDSALYLCASRQGYRDTQYFGPGTRLTVL.

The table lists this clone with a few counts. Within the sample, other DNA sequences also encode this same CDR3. The CDR3 reads CATSDLVTSGGTDTQYF. DNA of the CDR3: TGTGCCACCAGTGATTTGGTGACTAGCGGGGGCACAGATACGCAGTATTTT. V and J are TRBV24-1 and TRBJ2-3; TRBD2 agrees at 11 bases. The CDR3 spans 17 residues. V shed 0 bases and J 1 base; nucleotides not matched to a gene: 2. The germline V gene encodes CDR1 KGHDR and CDR2 SFDVKD.

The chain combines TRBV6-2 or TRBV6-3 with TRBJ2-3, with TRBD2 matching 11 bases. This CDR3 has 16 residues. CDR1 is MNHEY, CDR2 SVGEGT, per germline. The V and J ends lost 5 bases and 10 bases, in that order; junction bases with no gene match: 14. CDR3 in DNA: TGTGCCAGCAGTCGCCTTAGCGGGGGGGCCAGACATCCGCAGTATTTT. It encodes CASSRLSGGARHPQYF.

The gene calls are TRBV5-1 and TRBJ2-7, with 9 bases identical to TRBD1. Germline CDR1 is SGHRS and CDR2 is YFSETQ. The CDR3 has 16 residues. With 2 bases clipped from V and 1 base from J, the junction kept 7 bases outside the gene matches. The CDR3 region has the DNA TGCGCCAGCAGCTTAGAACAGGGGGCAGAGTCCTACGAGCAGTACTTC. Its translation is CASSLEQGAESYEQYF.

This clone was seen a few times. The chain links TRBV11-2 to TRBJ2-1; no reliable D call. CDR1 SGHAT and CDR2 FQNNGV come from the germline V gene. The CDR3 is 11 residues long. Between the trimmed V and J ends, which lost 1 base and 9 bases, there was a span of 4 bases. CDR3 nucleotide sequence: TGTGCCAGCAGCTTAGCCCGTGAGCAGTTCTTC. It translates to CASSLAREQFF.

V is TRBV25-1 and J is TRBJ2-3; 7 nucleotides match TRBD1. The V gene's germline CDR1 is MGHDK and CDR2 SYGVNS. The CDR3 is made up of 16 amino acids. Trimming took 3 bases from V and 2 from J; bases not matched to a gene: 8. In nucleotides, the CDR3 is TGTGCCAGCAGTGATCGTCGGGGACAGTACACAGATACGCAGTATTTT. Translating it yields CASSDRRGQYTDTQYF.

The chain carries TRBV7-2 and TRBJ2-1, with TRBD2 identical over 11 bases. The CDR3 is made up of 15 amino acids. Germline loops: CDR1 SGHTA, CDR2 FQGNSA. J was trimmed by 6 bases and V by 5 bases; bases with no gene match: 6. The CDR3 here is CASSTSGGFSNEQFF. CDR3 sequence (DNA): TGTGCCAGCAGCACTAGCGGGGGTTTTTCCAATGAGCAGTTCTTC.

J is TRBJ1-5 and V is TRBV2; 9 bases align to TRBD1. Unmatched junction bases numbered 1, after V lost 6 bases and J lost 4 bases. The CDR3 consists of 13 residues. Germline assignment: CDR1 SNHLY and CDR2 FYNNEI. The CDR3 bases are TGTGCCAGCAGAGGGACAGGGAATCAGCCCCAGCATTTT. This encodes CASRGTGNQPQHF.

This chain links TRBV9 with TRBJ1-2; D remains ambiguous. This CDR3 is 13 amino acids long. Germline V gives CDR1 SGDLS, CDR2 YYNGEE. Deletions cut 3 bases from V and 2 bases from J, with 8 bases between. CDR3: CASSGLGNYGYTF. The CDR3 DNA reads TGTGCCAGCAGCGGCCTCGGGAACTATGGCTACACCTTC.

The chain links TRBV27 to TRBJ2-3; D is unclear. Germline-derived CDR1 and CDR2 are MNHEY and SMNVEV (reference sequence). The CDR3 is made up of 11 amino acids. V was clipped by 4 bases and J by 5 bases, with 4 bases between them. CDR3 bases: TGTGCCAGCAGTTCCCTAGATACGCAGTATTTT. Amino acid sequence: CASSSLDTQYF.

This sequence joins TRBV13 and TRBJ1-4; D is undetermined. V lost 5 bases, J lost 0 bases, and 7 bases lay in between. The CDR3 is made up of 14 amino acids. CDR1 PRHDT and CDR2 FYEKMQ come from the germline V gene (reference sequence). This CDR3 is CASSLRATNEKLFF. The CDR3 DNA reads TGTGCCAGCAGCCTGCGGGCAACTAATGAAAAACTGTTTTTT.

The CDR3 loop reads CAISESPRQGTEAFF. The CDR3 bases are TGTGCCATCAGTGAGTCGCCGAGACAGGGTACTGAAGCTTTCTTT. This rearrangement joins TRBV10-3 to TRBJ1-1; 7 nucleotides align to TRBD1. Germline values: CDR1 ENHRY, CDR2 SYGVKD. The length of the CDR3 is 15 residues. Trimming at V came to 0 bases and at J to 5 bases, leaving 6 bases not matched to a gene.

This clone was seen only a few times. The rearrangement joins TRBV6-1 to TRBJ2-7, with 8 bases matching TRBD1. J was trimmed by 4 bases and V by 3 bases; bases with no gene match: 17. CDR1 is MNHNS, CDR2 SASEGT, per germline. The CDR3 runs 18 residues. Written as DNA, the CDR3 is TGTGCCAGCAGTGAGGCCGCGCTCAATGCAGGGGGCTTATACGAGCAGTACTTC. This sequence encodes CASSEAALNAGGLYEQYF.